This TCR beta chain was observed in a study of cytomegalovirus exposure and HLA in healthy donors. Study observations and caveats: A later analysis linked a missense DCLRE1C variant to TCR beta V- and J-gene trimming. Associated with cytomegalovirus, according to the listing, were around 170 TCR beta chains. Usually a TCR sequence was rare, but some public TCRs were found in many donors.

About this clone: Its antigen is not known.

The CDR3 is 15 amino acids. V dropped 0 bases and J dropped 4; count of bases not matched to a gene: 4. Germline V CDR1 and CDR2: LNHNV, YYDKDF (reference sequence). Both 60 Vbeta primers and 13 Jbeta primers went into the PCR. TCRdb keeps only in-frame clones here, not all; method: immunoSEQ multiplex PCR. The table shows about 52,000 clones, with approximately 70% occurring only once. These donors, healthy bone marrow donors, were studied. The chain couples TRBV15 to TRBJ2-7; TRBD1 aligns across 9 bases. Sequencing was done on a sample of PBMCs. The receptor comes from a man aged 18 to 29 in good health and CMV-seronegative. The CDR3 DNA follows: TGTGCCACCAGCAGAGAAAGGGGACAGGGATACGAGCAGTACTTC. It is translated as CATSRERGQGYEQYF. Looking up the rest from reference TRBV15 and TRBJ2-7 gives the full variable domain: DAMVIQNPRYQVTQFGKPVTLSCSQTLNHNVMYWYQQKSSQAPKLLFHYYDKDFNNEADTPDNFQSRRPNTSFCFLDIRSPGLGDTAMYLCATSRERGQGYEQYFGPGTRLTVT.